These T cell receptor beta chains were read from a single sample in a study of OX40 agonist ivuxolimab in advanced cancers. Some clones are missing from TCRdb's copy, which holds only in-frame ones; the method was immunoSEQ multiplex PCR. The sample carries 57,000 or so clones, around 91% recorded once. Sequences were derived from CD4+ or CD8+ T cells sorted from blood, sampled in a trial of the OX40 agonist ivuxolimab. The receptor source for this set is an adult with an advanced solid tumor such as melanoma, head and neck, liver or kidney cancer. CDR3s include the opening cysteine and the closing phenylalanine or tryptophan. Fields, in order: CDR3 protein, CDR3 DNA, clone size, D gene, J gene, V gene. A D gene is named only where the DNA matches it firmly. Size is omitted from some rows. Given values are once, few, many or a class for expanded clones.

CASSYEGIYNEQFF	TGTGCCAGCAGTTATGAGGGTATCTACAATGAGCAGTTCTTC	-	-	TRBJ2-1	TRBV28
CASSEWRHAGTDTQYF	TGTGCCAGCAGTGAATGGCGGCACGCGGGCACAGATACGCAGTATTTT	-	-	TRBJ2-3	TRBV6-1
CASSIGRGRSYEQYF	TGTGCCAGTAGTATAGGTAGGGGGCGAAGTTACGAGCAGTACTTC	-	TRBD1	TRBJ2-7	TRBV19
CASSQEAAYNEQFF	TGCGCCAGCAGCCAAGAGGCAGCCTACAATGAGCAGTTCTTC	-	-	TRBJ2-1	TRBV4-1
CAWTRGLAGEQYF	TGTGCCTGGACCCGAGGGCTAGCGGGTGAGCAGTACTTC	-	TRBD2	TRBJ2-7	TRBV30
CASSLLLAGAPDNEQFF	TGTGCCAGCAGTTTACTGCTAGCGGGAGCCCCCGACAATGAGCAGTTCTTC	-	TRBD2	TRBJ2-1	TRBV28
CASSLGADEQYF	TGTGCCAGCAGCCTCGGGGCGGACGAGCAGTACTTC	-	-	TRBJ2-7	TRBV7-9
CASRETEQETQYF	TGCGCCAGCAGGGAGACAGAACAAGAGACCCAGTACTTC	-	-	TRBJ2-5	TRBV5-1
CASSFWPQETQYF	TGTGCCAGCAGTTTTTGGCCGCAAGAGACCCAGTACTTC	-	-	TRBJ2-5	TRBV6-5
CASSYSDRPEQYF	TGTGCCAGCAGTTACTCGGACAGGCCCGAGCAGTACTTC	-	TRBD1	TRBJ2-7	TRBV28
CASEGSDVSGEQFF	TGTGCCAGCGAAGGGTCTGATGTCTCGGGTGAGCAGTTCTTC	-	-	TRBJ2-1	TRBV5-4
CASTQRERSYEQYF	TGTGCCAGCACCCAGCGGGAGCGCTCCTACGAGCAGTACTTC	-	TRBD2	TRBJ2-7	TRBV6-5
CASSQGPGQGAHGYTF	TGTGCCAGCAGCCAGGGGCCGGGACAGGGGGCCCACGGCTACACCTTC	-	TRBD1	TRBJ1-2	TRBV5-4
CASSQLAGLNEQFF	TGTGCCAGCAGTCAACTAGCGGGTCTCAATGAGCAGTTCTTC	-	TRBD2	TRBJ2-1	TRBV6-4
CASSLVGAGEVGEQYF	TGTGCCAGCAGCTTGGTGGGTGCAGGGGAGGTCGGCGAGCAGTACTTC	few	-	TRBJ2-7	TRBV5-5
CASSWRQGAAYEQYF	TGTGCCAGCAGTTGGAGACAGGGGGCGGCCTACGAGCAGTACTTC	-	TRBD1	TRBJ2-7	TRBV27
CASSQDWENTEAFF	TGCGCCAGCAGCCAAGATTGGGAGAACACTGAAGCTTTCTTT	-	-	TRBJ1-1	TRBV4-1
CASSTDRLSYEQYF	TGTGCCAGCAGCACGGACAGGCTCTCCTACGAGCAGTACTTC	-	TRBD1	TRBJ2-7	TRBV7-9
CASSLGGRGVGDEQFF	TGTGCCAGCAGCCTAGGCGGGAGGGGCGTGGGAGATGAGCAGTTCTTC	-	TRBD2	TRBJ2-1	TRBV5-6
CASSQGTGGTDTQYF	TGCGCCAGCAGCCAGGGGACAGGGGGCACAGATACGCAGTATTTT	once	TRBD1	TRBJ2-3	TRBV4-3
CASSSGTGGGRRSNQPQHF	TGTGCCAGCAGTTCCGGGACAGGGGGCGGCCGGAGAAGCAATCAGCCCCAGCATTTT	-	TRBD1	TRBJ1-5	TRBV27
CASSQAAAGYNEQFF	TGTGCCAGCAGCCAAGCTGCAGCGGGGTACAATGAGCAGTTCTTC	-	TRBD2	TRBJ2-1	TRBV4-2
CASSLSVAGGSEQFF	TGTGCCAGCAGTTTATCGGTAGCGGGTGGGAGTGAGCAGTTCTTC	-	TRBD2	TRBJ2-1	TRBV27
CAITAIVTGELFF	TGTGCCATCACAGCGATAGTTACCGGGGAGCTGTTTTTT	-	-	TRBJ2-2	TRBV10-3
CASSQEQGRGTTTYEQYF	TGCGCCAGCAGCCAAGAACAGGGGAGGGGCACAACTACCTACGAGCAGTACTTC	-	-	TRBJ2-7	TRBV4-3
CASTKGGAIYEQYF	TGTGCCAGCACCAAGGGGGGGGCTATCTACGAGCAGTACTTC	-	-	TRBJ2-7	TRBV28
CASSLQAVYEQYF	TGTGCCAGCAGCTTGCAAGCGGTTTACGAGCAGTACTTC	-	-	TRBJ2-7	TRBV11-3
CASSQRRGKSSYEQYF	TGTGCCAGCAGCCAGCGGCGCGGGAAAAGCTCCTACGAGCAGTACTTC	-	-	TRBJ2-7	TRBV7-8
CASSPKGLAAPYNEQFF	TGTGCCAGCAGCCCCAAGGGACTAGCGGCACCCTACAATGAGCAGTTCTTC	-	TRBD2	TRBJ2-1	TRBV7-3
CASTPWRVQETQYF	TGTGCCAGCACGCCATGGCGGGTTCAAGAGACCCAGTACTTC	-	-	TRBJ2-5	TRBV2
CASSQDRTSGGYNEQFF	TGCGCCAGCAGCCAAGATCGGACTAGCGGGGGGTACAATGAGCAGTTCTTC	-	TRBD2	TRBJ2-1	TRBV4-1
CASSSDGHSGANVLTF	TGTGCCAGCAGTTCGGACGGACACTCTGGGGCCAACGTCCTGACTTTC	few	-	TRBJ2-6	TRBV28
CASSLDAARRTTNEKLFF	TGTGCCAGCAGCTTGGATGCCGCCCGAAGGACAACTAATGAAAAACTGTTTTTT	-	-	TRBJ1-4	TRBV5-6
CASSFARYSGNTIYF	TGTGCCAGCAGCTTCGCCAGGTACTCTGGAAACACCATATATTTT	-	-	TRBJ1-3	TRBV11-2
CASITGYGGNEQFF	TGTGCCAGCATTACAGGGTACGGCGGCAATGAGCAGTTCTTC	-	-	TRBJ2-1	TRBV28
CASSLLRRENTEAFF	TGTGCCAGCAGCTTACTTAGGAGGGAGAACACTGAAGCTTTCTTT	-	-	TRBJ1-1	TRBV7-3
CASSLGQTTYEQYF	TGTGCCAGCAGCTTGGGACAGACTACCTACGAGCAGTACTTC	-	-	TRBJ2-7	TRBV5-6
CASSESHGYTF	TGTGCCAGCAGTGAATCCCATGGCTACACCTTC	-	-	TRBJ1-2	TRBV25-1
CASSLAYTSYNEQFF	TGTGCCAGCAGTTTAGCGTACACCTCCTACAATGAGCAGTTCTTC	once	-	TRBJ2-1	TRBV28
CASSSLPKQWADTQYF	TGTGCCAGCAGTTCTCTACCGAAACAATGGGCAGATACGCAGTATTTT	-	-	TRBJ2-3	TRBV27
CASSQDPGQGSGNTIYF	TGCGCCAGCAGCCAAGATCCGGGACAGGGCTCTGGAAACACCATATATTTT	-	TRBD1	TRBJ1-3	TRBV4-3
CASSPKEGTYTDTQYF	TGTGCCAGCAGCCCCAAAGAAGGGACTTACACAGATACGCAGTATTTT	-	-	TRBJ2-3	TRBV5-4
CASSSPLRIGSYEQYF	TGTGCCAGCAGTTCTCCTTTGAGGATAGGTTCCTACGAGCAGTACTTC	-	-	TRBJ2-7	TRBV28
CSVAGPGPEKLFF	TGCAGCGTTGCAGGCCCGGGTCCTGAAAAACTGTTTTTT	few	-	TRBJ1-4	TRBV29-1
CASSQTREGSYEQYF	TGCGCCAGCAGCCAGACGCGGGAGGGCTCCTACGAGCAGTACTTC	few	TRBD2	TRBJ2-7	TRBV4-3
CASSPGGSGEQYF	TGTGCCAGCTCACCGGGAGGTTCAGGCGAGCAGTACTTC	once	-	TRBJ2-7	TRBV18
CASSPPVGGGPYNEQFF	TGTGCCAGCTCACCACCGGTCGGAGGGGGACCCTACAATGAGCAGTTCTTC	-	-	TRBJ2-1	TRBV18
CASSPGPGVVNEQFF	TGTGCCAGCAGCCCGGGCCCCGGGGTAGTCAATGAGCAGTTCTTC	-	-	TRBJ2-1	TRBV7-3
CASSPDKYSNQPQHF	TGTGCCAGCAGTCCGGACAAATATAGCAATCAGCCCCAGCATTTT	-	-	TRBJ1-5	TRBV27
CASSLGYDGTDTQYF	TGTGCCAGCAGTTTGGGGTATGACGGCACAGATACGCAGTATTTT	-	-	TRBJ2-3	TRBV28
CASSSKTGDGTDTQYF	TGTGCCAGCAGCTCCAAGACAGGGGACGGAACAGATACGCAGTATTTT	-	TRBD1	TRBJ2-3	TRBV7-8
CASSGTSGLGGSYNEQFF	TGTGCCAGCTCCGGGACTAGCGGGTTGGGGGGCTCCTACAATGAGCAGTTCTTC	-	TRBD2	TRBJ2-1	TRBV7-9